This TCR beta chain appears in the sequencing data of a study of cytomegalovirus exposure and HLA in healthy donors. PCR was performed using 60 Vbeta and 13 Jbeta primers. Libraries were prepared by immunoSEQ multiplex PCR; TCRdb keeps only in-frame clonotypes and omits some of them. The sample has about 190,000 clones, roughly 80% seen once. Germline V lookup: CDR1 SGHDN, CDR2 FVKESK. V lost 1 base, J lost 4 bases, and 4 bases stayed unmatched. The CDR3 has 15 residues. This clone was seen just once. Its antigen is undetermined. Study-level results: In a later analysis, most CMV-associated TCR beta chains appeared HLA-restricted. TCR beta V segments were, for the most part, productive about 87% or about 30% of the time in an earlier analysis.

The chain links TRBV14 to TRBJ2-7; 10 bases are a match to TRBD1. The sample comprised PBMCs. This TCR came from a woman aged 25 to 39 in good health and CMV-seropositive. The CDR3 reads CASSQGTGGAYEQYF. Here the CDR3 DNA reads TGTGCCAGCAGCCAAGGGACAGGGGGTGCGTACGAGCAGTACTTC.